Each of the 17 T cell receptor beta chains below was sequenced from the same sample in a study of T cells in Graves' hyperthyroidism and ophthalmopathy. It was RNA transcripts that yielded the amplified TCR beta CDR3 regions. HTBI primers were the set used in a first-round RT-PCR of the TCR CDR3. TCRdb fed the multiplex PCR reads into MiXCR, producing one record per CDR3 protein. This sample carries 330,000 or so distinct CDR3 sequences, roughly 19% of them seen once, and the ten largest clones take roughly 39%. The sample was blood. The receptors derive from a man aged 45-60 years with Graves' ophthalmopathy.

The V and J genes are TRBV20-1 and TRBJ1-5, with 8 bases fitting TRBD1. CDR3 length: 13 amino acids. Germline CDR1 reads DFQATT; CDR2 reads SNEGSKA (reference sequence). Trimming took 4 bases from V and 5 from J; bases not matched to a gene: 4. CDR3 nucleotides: TGCAGTGCTACAGGGGGCCGGGATCAGCCCCAGCATTTT. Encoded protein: CSATGGRDQPQHF.

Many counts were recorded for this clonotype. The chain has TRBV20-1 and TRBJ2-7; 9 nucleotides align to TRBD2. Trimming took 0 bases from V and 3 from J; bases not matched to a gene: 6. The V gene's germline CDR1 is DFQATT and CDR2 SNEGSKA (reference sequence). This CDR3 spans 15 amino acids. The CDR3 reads CSARDRLAGNYEQYF. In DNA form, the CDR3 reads TGCAGTGCTAGAGATCGTCTAGCGGGAAACTACGAGCAGTACTTC.

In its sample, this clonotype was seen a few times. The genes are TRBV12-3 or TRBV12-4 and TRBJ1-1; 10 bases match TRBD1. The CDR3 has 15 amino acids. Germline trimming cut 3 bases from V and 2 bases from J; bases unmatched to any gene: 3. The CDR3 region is CASSFRDRGNTEAFF. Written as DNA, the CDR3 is TGTGCCAGCAGTTTTAGGGACAGGGGTAACACTGAAGCTTTCTTT.

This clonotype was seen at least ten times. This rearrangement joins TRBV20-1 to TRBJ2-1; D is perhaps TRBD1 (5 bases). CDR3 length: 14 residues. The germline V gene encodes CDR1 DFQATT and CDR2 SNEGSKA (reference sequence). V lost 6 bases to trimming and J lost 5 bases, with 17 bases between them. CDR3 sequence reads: CSARTLRGNNEQFF. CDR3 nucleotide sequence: TGCAGTGCCAGGACGCTAAGGGGAAACAATGAGCAGTTCTTC.

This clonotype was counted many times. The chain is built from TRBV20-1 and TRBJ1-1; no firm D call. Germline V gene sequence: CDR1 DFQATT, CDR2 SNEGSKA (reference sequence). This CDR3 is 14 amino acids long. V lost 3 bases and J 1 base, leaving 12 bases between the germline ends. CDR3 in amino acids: CSASPPPGNTEAFF. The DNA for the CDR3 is TGCAGTGCTAGCCCTCCCCCGGGGAACACTGAAGCTTTCTTT.

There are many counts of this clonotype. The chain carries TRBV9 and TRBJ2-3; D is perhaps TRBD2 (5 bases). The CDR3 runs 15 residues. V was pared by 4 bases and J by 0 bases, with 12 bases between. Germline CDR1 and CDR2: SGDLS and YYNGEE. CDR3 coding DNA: TGTGCCAGCAGCACCGGGGAACCTAGCACAGATACGCAGTATTTT. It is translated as CASSTGEPSTDTQYF. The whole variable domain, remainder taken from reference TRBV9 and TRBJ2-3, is DSGVTQTPKHLITATGQRVTLRCSPRSGDLSVYWYQQSLDQGLQFLIQYYNGEERAKGNILERFSAQQFPDLHSELNLSSLELGDSALYFCASSTGEPSTDTQYFGPGTRLTVL.

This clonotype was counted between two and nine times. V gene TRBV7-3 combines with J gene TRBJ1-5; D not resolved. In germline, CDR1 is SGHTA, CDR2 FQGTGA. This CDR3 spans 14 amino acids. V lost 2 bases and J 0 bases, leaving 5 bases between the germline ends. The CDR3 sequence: CASSLESSNQPQHF. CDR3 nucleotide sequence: TGTGCCAGCAGCTTAGAGTCTAGCAATCAGCCCCAGCATTTT. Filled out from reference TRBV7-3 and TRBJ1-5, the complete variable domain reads GAGVSQTPSNKVTEKGKYVELRCDPISGHTALYWYRQSLGQGPEFLIYFQGTGAADDSGLPNDRFFAVRPEGSVSTLKIQRTERGDSAVYLCASSLESSNQPQHFGDGTRLSIL.

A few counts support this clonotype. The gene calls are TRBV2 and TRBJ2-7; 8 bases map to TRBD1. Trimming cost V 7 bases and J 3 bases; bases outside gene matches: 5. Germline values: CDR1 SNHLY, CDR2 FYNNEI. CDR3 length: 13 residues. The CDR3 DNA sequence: TGTGCCAGCAAGGAGACAGGGGACTACGAGCAGTACTTC. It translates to CASKETGDYEQYF.

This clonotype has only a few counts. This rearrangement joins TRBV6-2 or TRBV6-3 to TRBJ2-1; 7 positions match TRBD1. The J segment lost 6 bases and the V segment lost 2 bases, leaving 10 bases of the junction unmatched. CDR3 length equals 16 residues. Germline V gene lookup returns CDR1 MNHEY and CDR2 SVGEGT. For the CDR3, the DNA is TGTGCCAGCAGTTACCCCTTGGGAACAGGGGTCAATGAGCAGTTCTTC. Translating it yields CASSYPLGTGVNEQFF.

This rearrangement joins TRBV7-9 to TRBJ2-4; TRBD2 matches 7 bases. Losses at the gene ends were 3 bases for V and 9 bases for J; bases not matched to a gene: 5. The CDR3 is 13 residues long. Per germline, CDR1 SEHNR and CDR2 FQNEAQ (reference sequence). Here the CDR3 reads CASSLKGEGIQYF. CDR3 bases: TGTGCCAGCAGCTTGAAAGGGGAGGGCATTCAGTACTTC.

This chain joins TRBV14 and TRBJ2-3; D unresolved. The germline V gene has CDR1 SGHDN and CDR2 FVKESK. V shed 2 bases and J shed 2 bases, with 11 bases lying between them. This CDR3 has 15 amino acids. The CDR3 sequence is CASSQSSLPTDTQYF. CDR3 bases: TGTGCCAGCAGCCAATCAAGCCTACCCACAGATACGCAGTATTTT.

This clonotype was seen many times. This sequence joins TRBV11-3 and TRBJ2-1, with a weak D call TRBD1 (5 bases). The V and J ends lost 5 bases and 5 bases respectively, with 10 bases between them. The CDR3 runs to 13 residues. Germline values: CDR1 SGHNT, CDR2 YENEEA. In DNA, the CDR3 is TGTGCCAGCAGCCCCCAGACAGACAATGAGCAGTTCTTC. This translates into CASSPQTDNEQFF. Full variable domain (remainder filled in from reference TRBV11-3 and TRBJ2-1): EAGVVQSPRYKIIEKKQPVAFWCNPISGHNTLYWYLQNLGQGPELLIRYENEEAVDDSQLPKDRFSAERLKGVDSTLKIQPAELGDSAVYLCASSPQTDNEQFFGPGTRLTVL.

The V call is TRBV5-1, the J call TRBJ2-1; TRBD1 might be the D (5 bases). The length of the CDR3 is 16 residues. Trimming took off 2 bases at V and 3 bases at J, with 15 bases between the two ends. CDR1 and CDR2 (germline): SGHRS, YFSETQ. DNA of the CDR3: TGCGCCAGCAGCTTACAAGGACAATCCGGCTACAATGAGCAGTTCTTC. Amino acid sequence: CASSLQGQSGYNEQFF.

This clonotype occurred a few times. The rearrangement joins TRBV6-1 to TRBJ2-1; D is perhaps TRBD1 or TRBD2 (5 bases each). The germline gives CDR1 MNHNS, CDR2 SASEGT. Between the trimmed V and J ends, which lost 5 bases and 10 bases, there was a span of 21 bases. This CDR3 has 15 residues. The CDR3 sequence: CASSYSGNRPGEQFF. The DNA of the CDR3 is TGTGCCAGCAGTTACTCCGGGAACAGGCCGGGCGAGCAGTTCTTC.

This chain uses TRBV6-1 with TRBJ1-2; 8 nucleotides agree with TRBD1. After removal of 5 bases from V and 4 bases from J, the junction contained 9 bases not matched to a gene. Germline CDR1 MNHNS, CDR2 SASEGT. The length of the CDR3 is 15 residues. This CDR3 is CASSRTGSRSYGYTF. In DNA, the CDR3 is TGTGCCAGCAGTCGGACAGGGTCCCGGAGCTATGGCTACACCTTC.

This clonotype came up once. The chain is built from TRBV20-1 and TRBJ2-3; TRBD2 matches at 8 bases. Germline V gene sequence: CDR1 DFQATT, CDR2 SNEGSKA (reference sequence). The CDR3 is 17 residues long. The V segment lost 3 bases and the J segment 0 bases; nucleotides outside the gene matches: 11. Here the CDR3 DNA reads TGCAGTGCTAGGGATTTAGCGGGATCCCCTAGCACAGATACGCAGTATTTT. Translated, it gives CSARDLAGSPSTDTQYF.

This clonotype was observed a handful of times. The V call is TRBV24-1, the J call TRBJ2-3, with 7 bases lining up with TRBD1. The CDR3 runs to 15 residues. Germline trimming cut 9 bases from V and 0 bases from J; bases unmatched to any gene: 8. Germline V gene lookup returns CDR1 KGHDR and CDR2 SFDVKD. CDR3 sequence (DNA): TGTGCCACCGGAACCGGGACAGCTAGCACAGATACGCAGTATTTT. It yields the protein CATGTGTASTDTQYF.